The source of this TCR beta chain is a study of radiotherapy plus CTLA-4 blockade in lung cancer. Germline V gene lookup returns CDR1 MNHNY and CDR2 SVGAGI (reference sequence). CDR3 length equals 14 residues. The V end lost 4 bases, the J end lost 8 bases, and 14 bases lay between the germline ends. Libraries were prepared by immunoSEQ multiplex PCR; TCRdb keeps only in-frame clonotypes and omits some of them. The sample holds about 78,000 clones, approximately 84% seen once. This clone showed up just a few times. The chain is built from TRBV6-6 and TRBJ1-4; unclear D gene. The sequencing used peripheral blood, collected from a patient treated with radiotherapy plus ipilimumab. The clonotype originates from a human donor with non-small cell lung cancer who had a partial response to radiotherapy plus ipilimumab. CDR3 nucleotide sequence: TGTGCCAGCAGTTCGGCACCCGTCGGGGAAAAACTGTTTTTT. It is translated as CASSSAPVGEKLFF.